The 32 T cell receptor beta chains below were found in one sample sequenced in a study of identical twins. TCRdb itself ran the 5' RACE reads through MiXCR, one entry per CDR3 protein. This table holds about 890,000 distinct CDR3 sequences, over 9% found once. These data also formed part of another study, on yellow fever vaccine responses in identical twins.

The source material was PBMCs. Every receptor here comes from a woman aged 18-29 years in good health.

V gene TRBV2 combines with J gene TRBJ2-3; D gene ambiguous. The ends were cut back, 8 bases at V and 4 bases at J, with 13 bases in the middle. Germline CDR1 reads SNHLY; CDR2 reads FYNNEI. This CDR3 is 13 amino acids long. In nucleotides, the CDR3 is TGTGCCAGCGTTTTGGTTCTCTCAGATACGCAGTATTTT. Translated: CASVLVLSDTQYF.

This chain uses TRBV5-1 with TRBJ2-7; D is undetermined. Looked up from germline, CDR1 is SGHRS and CDR2 is YFSETQ. Trimming removed 3 bases at V and 7 bases at J, with 26 bases between. The CDR3 has 17 amino acids. CDR3 region: CASSSISPRMGLGEQYF. The CDR3 DNA follows: TGCGCCAGCAGCTCAATAAGCCCCCGGATGGGTTTGGGAGAGCAGTACTTC.

This clonotype was found once. This sequence joins TRBV2 and TRBJ2-2; D call uncertain. CDR3 length: 15 residues. The germline gives CDR1 SNHLY, CDR2 FYNNEI. Trimming left V 6 bases short and J 6 bases short, with 17 bases between. CDR3 residues: CASRIAEWISGELFF. The CDR3 bases are TGTGCCAGCAGAATAGCTGAATGGATTTCCGGGGAGCTGTTTTTT.

There are a few counts of this clonotype. The V and J genes are TRBV13 and TRBJ1-1, with a tentative D call TRBD1 (6 bases). CDR1 PRHDT and CDR2 FYEKMQ come from the germline V gene (reference sequence). Trimming pared 10 bases from V and 1 base from J, leaving 16 bases between. This CDR3 is 14 amino acids long. The CDR3 loop reads CATLGGLRNTEAFF. CDR3 sequence (DNA): TGTGCCACCCTAGGGGGACTTAGGAACACTGAAGCTTTCTTT.

At least ten counts were recorded for this clonotype. The chain uses TRBV20-1 and TRBJ1-1, with D possibly matching TRBD1 (6 bases). V dropped 1 base and J dropped 4 bases, with 7 bases sitting between them. Germline V gene lookup returns CDR1 DFQATT and CDR2 SNEGSKA (reference sequence). This CDR3 spans 12 amino acids. The CDR3 sequence is CSARVGGTEAFF. The CDR3 bases are TGCAGTGCTAGAGTAGGGGGCACTGAAGCTTTCTTT.

A few counts support this clonotype. V and J are TRBV5-1 and TRBJ1-2; TRBD1 agrees at 8 bases. The CDR3 contains 15 residues. Germline CDR1 SGHRS, CDR2 YFSETQ. The V and J ends lost 0 bases and 2 bases, in that order; junction bases with no gene match: 3. In DNA, the CDR3 is TGCGCCAGCAGCTTGGGACAGGGGCCGAACTATGGCTACACCTTC. Translated: CASSLGQGPNYGYTF.

This clonotype was observed many times. V is TRBV7-7 and J is TRBJ2-1; the match to TRBD2 covers 11 bases. Germline V CDR1 and CDR2: SSHAT, FNYEAQ (reference sequence). The trim removed 5 bases at V and 3 bases at J, leaving 3 bases unmatched. CDR3 length: 15 residues. In DNA, the CDR3 is TGTGCCAGCAGCGGGGGGACTAGCGGCTACAATGAGCAGTTCTTC. It translates to CASSGGTSGYNEQFF.

This clonotype was seen more than once but under ten times. The chain carries TRBV5-1 and TRBJ2-4; no definite D call. There are 16 residues in the CDR3. The germline gives CDR1 SGHRS, CDR2 YFSETQ. V lost 3 bases, J lost 9 bases, and 22 bases lay in between. The CDR3 region is CASSSKVEPLQGIQYF. The CDR3 DNA is TGCGCCAGCAGCTCCAAGGTGGAACCCCTTCAAGGCATTCAGTACTTC.

This clonotype showed up just a few times. The chain combines TRBV10-3 with TRBJ2-1, with D possibly being TRBD1 (6 bases). This CDR3 spans 17 amino acids. V was trimmed by 4 bases and J by 2 bases, leaving 18 bases between them. The germline V gene encodes CDR1 ENHRY and CDR2 SYGVKD. The CDR3 here is CAISAPYHREPYNEQFF. The DNA for the CDR3 is TGTGCCATCAGTGCCCCCTACCACAGGGAACCCTACAATGAGCAGTTCTTC.

The chain employs TRBV10-3 and TRBJ1-5; D is undetermined. The ends were cut back, 4 bases at V and 7 bases at J, with 17 bases in the middle. CDR1 and CDR2 (germline): ENHRY, SYGVKD. CDR3 length equals 15 residues. The CDR3: CAISGGGQLGQPQHF. Here the CDR3 DNA reads TGTGCCATCAGTGGTGGTGGGCAGTTGGGCCAGCCCCAGCATTTT.

V and J are TRBV10-3 and TRBJ2-2, with unresolved D. Trimming pared 6 bases from V and 7 bases from J, leaving 9 bases between. Germline V gene lookup returns CDR1 ENHRY and CDR2 SYGVKD. There are 12 residues in the CDR3. The CDR3 loop reads CAIRPGGGELFF. DNA of the CDR3: TGTGCCATCAGGCCAGGCGGCGGGGAGCTGTTTTTT.

V usage is TRBV12-3 or TRBV12-4 and J usage is TRBJ1-4; 7 bases are a match to TRBD1. J gave up 4 bases and V 7 bases, and 6 bases lay outside the gene matches. The CDR3 has 14 amino acids. The CDR3 sequence is CASKPGQRNEKLFF. DNA of the CDR3: TGTGCCAGCAAACCGGGACAGCGTAATGAAAAACTGTTTTTT.

The CDR3 reads CASSGSSGVSEQFF. In DNA, the CDR3 is TGTGCCAGCAGTGGTTCTAGCGGGGTTTCGGAGCAGTTCTTC. The chain has TRBV2 and TRBJ2-1, with 9 bases aligning to TRBD2. The CDR3 is 14 amino acids. V trimming: 4 bases; J trimming: 10 bases; junction bases outside the gene matches: 8. In germline, CDR1 is SNHLY, CDR2 FYNNEI.

This clonotype was counted between two and nine times. The V gene is TRBV5-5, the J gene TRBJ2-1; no clear D. From germline, CDR1 is SGHKS and CDR2 YYEKEE (reference sequence). The CDR3 totals 15 residues. The V and J ends lost 2 bases and 6 bases respectively, with 15 bases between them. For the CDR3, the DNA is TGTGCCAGCAGCTTTGGGGTAGCCCCGGCCAATGAGCAGTTCTTC. Translating it yields CASSFGVAPANEQFF.

This clonotype was recorded many times. The chain recombines TRBV29-1 with TRBJ1-1; D possibly corresponds to TRBD1 (5 bases). The germline V gene has CDR1 SQVTM and CDR2 ANQGSEA. This CDR3 has 15 amino acids. Trimming pared 6 bases from V and 3 bases from J, leaving 20 bases between. The chain's CDR3 is CSVDPGTDEDTEAFF. CDR3 in DNA: TGCAGCGTGGATCCCGGGACGGACGAAGACACTGAAGCTTTCTTT.

The genes are TRBV11-3 and TRBJ2-5, with a possible D match to TRBD1 (6 bases). CDR3 length: 14 residues. Per the germline V gene, CDR1 is SGHNT and CDR2 is YENEEA. V shed 5 bases and J shed 2 bases, with 12 bases lying between them. CDR3 in DNA: TGTGCCAGCAGCCAAGGACAGAGACAAGAGACCCAGTACTTC. Translating it yields CASSQGQRQETQYF.

This clonotype appeared a few times. The V and J genes are TRBV7-2 and TRBJ2-7; D is uncertain. The ends were cut back, 5 bases at V and 0 bases at J, with 11 bases in the middle. From germline, CDR1 is SGHTA and CDR2 FQGNSA. The CDR3 sequence is 14 residues long. This CDR3 is CASSHAQSSYEQYF. As DNA, the CDR3 is TGTGCCAGCAGCCACGCCCAGAGCTCCTACGAGCAGTACTTC.

This clonotype turned up a few times. The chain recombines TRBV6-5 with TRBJ2-3; maybe TRBD1 (6 bases). Germline V gives CDR1 MNHEY, CDR2 SVGAGI. V was pared by 0 bases and J by 1 base, with 11 bases between. The CDR3 contains 16 residues. The CDR3 sequence is CASSYSRGTGTDTQYF. CDR3 bases: TGTGCCAGCAGTTACTCGAGGGGGACGGGCACAGATACGCAGTATTTT.

The chain has TRBV6-5 and TRBJ2-3; 10 bases align to TRBD2. Germline V gene lookup returns CDR1 MNHEY and CDR2 SVGAGI. Losses at the gene ends were 0 bases for V and 4 bases for J; bases not matched to a gene: 4. The CDR3 is made up of 16 amino acids. The CDR3: CASSYSASGSADTQYF. The CDR3 DNA is TGTGCCAGCAGTTACTCAGCTAGCGGGAGTGCAGATACGCAGTATTTT.

This clonotype was detected many times. This chain joins TRBV3-1 and TRBJ1-3; no clear D gene. The germline V gene encodes CDR1 LGHDT and CDR2 YNNKEL (reference sequence). There are 14 residues in the CDR3. Deletions cut 1 base from V and 3 bases from J, with 7 bases between. This CDR3 reads CASSQGGGGNTIYF. The CDR3 bases are TGTGCCAGCAGCCAAGGCGGTGGTGGAAACACCATATATTTT.

This clonotype was counted only a few times. The CDR3 carries no conserved terminal phenylalanine or tryptophan, so it likely arises from a read error. The chain joins TRBV3-1 to TRBJ2-7; D possibly uses TRBD1 or TRBD2 (5 bases each). The CDR3 sequence is 15 residues long. V lost 1 base and J lost 2, with 12 bases in between. Germline lookup yields CDR1 LGHDT and CDR2 YNNKEL (reference sequence). In nucleotides, the CDR3 is TGTGCCAGCAGCCAAGTCTGGGACCGCACCTACGAGCAGTACTCC. Translated: CASSQVWDRTYEQYS.

CDR3 region: CSAERQMNTGELFF. The CDR3 DNA is TGCAGTGCAGAACGACAGATGAACACCGGGGAGCTGTTTTTT. The chain has TRBV20-1 and TRBJ2-2, with TRBD1 as a possible D gene (5 bases). V lost 6 bases, J lost 1 base, and 12 bases lay in between. Germline V lookup: CDR1 DFQATT, CDR2 SNEGSKA (reference sequence). This CDR3 contains 14 residues.

This clonotype has only a few counts. CDR3 amino acids: CASSLNGGLAGETQYF. CDR3 nucleotide sequence: TGTGCCAGCAGCTTAAATGGGGGACTAGCGGGAGAGACCCAGTACTTC. J is TRBJ2-5 and V is TRBV7-3; TRBD2 agrees at 12 bases. Germline lookup yields CDR1 SGHTA and CDR2 FQGTGA. V trimming: 1 base; J trimming: 4 bases; junction bases outside the gene matches: 4. The CDR3 is made up of 16 amino acids.

The CDR3 reads CASSQADRGNEKLFF. CDR3 coding DNA: TGCGCCAGCAGCCAGGCGGACAGGGGAAACGAAAAACTGTTTTTT. The chain couples TRBV4-1 to TRBJ1-4, with 9 positions matching TRBD1. Looked up from germline, CDR1 is MGHRA and CDR2 is YSYEKL. The CDR3 is made up of 15 amino acids. J gave up 8 bases and V 3 bases, and 7 bases lay outside the gene matches.

This clonotype was detected ten times or more. The chain recombines TRBV12-3 or TRBV12-4 with TRBJ2-7, with 14 bases identical to TRBD2. V lost 6 bases, J lost 6 bases, and 10 bases stayed unmatched. This CDR3 has 16 amino acids. The CDR3 reads CASSPPGLAGVIEQYF. CDR3 bases: TGTGCCAGCAGCCCTCCGGGACTAGCGGGAGTAATCGAGCAGTACTTC.

This clonotype was detected only a few times. The chain recombines TRBV12-3 or TRBV12-4 with TRBJ2-3; perhaps TRBD1 as D (6 bases). With 7 bases removed from V and 0 bases from J, the gap between germline ends came to 23 bases. This CDR3 has 18 residues. CDR3 nucleotide sequence: TGTGCCAGCATGGGAATCGGACGAAGACAGGTTAGCACAGATACGCAGTATTTT. It encodes CASMGIGRRQVSTDTQYF.

The chain employs TRBV7-9 and TRBJ2-2; TRBD2 matches at 12 bases. J was trimmed by 5 bases and V by 4 bases; bases with no gene match: 5. CDR3 length: 16 residues. The germline V gene has CDR1 SEHNR and CDR2 FQNEAQ (reference sequence). The CDR3 spells CASSSRLAGVTGELFF. The CDR3 bases are TGTGCCAGCAGCTCCCGACTAGCGGGGGTTACCGGGGAGCTGTTTTTT.

This clonotype was seen repeatedly, ten times or more. The chain is built from TRBV12-3 or TRBV12-4 and TRBJ2-3; 8 bases are shared with TRBD1. The V and J ends lost 5 bases and 4 bases, in that order; junction bases with no gene match: 11. The CDR3 spans 16 residues. CDR3 bases: TGTGCCAGCAGTCCCAGGACAGGGAGGTTCGCAGATACGCAGTATTTT. This encodes CASSPRTGRFADTQYF.

This clonotype was seen repeatedly, ten times or more. The chain has TRBV28 and TRBJ2-1, with 10 bases matching TRBD2. After removal of 6 bases from V and 5 bases from J, the junction contained 7 bases not matched to a gene. The CDR3 spans 15 residues. The germline V gene encodes CDR1 MDHEN and CDR2 SYDVKM. This CDR3 reads CASRPGLAPNNEQFF. CDR3 DNA: TGTGCCAGCAGGCCGGGACTAGCGCCAAACAATGAGCAGTTCTTC.

The chain links TRBV7-9 to TRBJ2-3, with a tentative D call TRBD1 (5 bases). The germline V gene encodes CDR1 SEHNR and CDR2 FQNEAQ (reference sequence). CDR3 length equals 16 residues. The germline V and J ends were trimmed by 3 bases and 0 bases, with 13 bases remaining between them. Here the CDR3 DNA reads TGTGCCAGCAGCTTTGGGGCCTCCCAGAGCACAGATACGCAGTATTTT. As protein: CASSFGASQSTDTQYF. Full variable domain (remainder filled in from reference TRBV7-9 and TRBJ2-3): DTGVSQNPRHKITKRGQNVTFRCDPISEHNRLYWYRQTLGQGPEFLTYFQNEAQLEKSRLLSDRFSAERPKGSFSTLEIQRTEQGDSAMYLCASSFGASQSTDTQYFGPGTRLTVL.

Regarding this clonotype: Being one base from a much bigger clone, this may be a read error. The gene calls are TRBV10-3 and TRBJ2-3; D gene uncertain. The germline V gene has CDR1 ENHRY and CDR2 SYGVKD. Deletions cut 2 bases from V and 2 bases from J, with 8 bases between. The CDR3 loop spans 14 amino acids. CDR3 loop: CAISEQFLTDTQYF. CDR3 DNA sequence: TGTGCCATCAGTGAGCAGTTCCTCACAGATACGCAGTATTTT.

The chain has TRBV7-9 and TRBJ2-5, with TRBD1 matching over 8 bases. V gave up 5 bases and J gave up 3 bases; unmatched junction bases: 5. The CDR3 has 14 residues. CDR1 is SEHNR, CDR2 FQNEAQ, per germline (reference sequence). As DNA, the CDR3 is TGTGCCAGCAGCGCGGGACAGGTTGAAGAGACCCAGTACTTC. Amino acid sequence: CASSAGQVEETQYF.